The rows below give T cell receptor beta chains drawn from one sample of a study of blood T cell repertoires in COVID-19. Produced via immunoSEQ multiplex PCR; TCRdb's table is partial and in-frame only. The sample has about 98,000 clones; about 90% are singletons. Sequencing was carried out using peripheral blood. Source of these receptors: a man in his late teens or twenties with acute or convalescent COVID-19. Each CDR3 is given with its conserved first and last residue. A D gene is named only where the DNA matches it firmly. The listing skips clone size in some rows; elsewhere it reads once, few, many or a size class.

d_gene | j_gene | abundance | v_gene | CDR3nt | CDR3aa
TRBD1 | TRBJ1-2 | few | TRBV29-1 | TGCAGCGTGGGGCGAAGTCCCGGGACAGCCAACAACTATGGCTACACCTTC | CSVGRSPGTANNYGYTF
. | TRBJ2-3 | . | TRBV6-5 | TGTGCCAGCGAAGATCGGGTGGCGGCCACAGATACGCAGTATTTT | CASEDRVAATDTQYF
. | TRBJ1-1 | . | TRBV18 | TGTGCCAGCTCACCCACTGGGGCAGTGAACACTGAAGCTTTCTTT | CASSPTGAVNTEAFF
. | TRBJ1-2 | . | TRBV15 | TGTGCCACCAGCAGAGAGGGGGAGGAAGATGGCTACACCTTC | CATSREGEEDGYTF
. | TRBJ2-2 | . | TRBV11-2 | TGTGCCAGCAGCGCCCGACAGTCTTCGAACACCGGGGAGCTGTTTTTT | CASSARQSSNTGELFF
. | TRBJ1-1 | once | TRBV3-1/TRBV3-2 | TGTGCCAGCAGCCCTTCGGGAATGAACACTGAAGCTTTCTTT | CASSPSGMNTEAFF
TRBD2 | TRBJ2-3 | . | TRBV24-1 | TGTGCCACCAGTGAACCGGGACTAGCAGGCACAGATACGCAGTATTTT | CATSEPGLAGTDTQYF
. | TRBJ2-2 | . | TRBV24-1 | TGTGCCACCAGTGATTTGCAATCCCCAGGTAATTGGGACACCGGGGAGCTGTTTTTT | CATSDLQSPGNWDTGELFF
. | TRBJ1-1 | . | TRBV9 | TGTGCCAGCAGCGTAGCCCCTATAGCCTCCGGAGGGAACACTGAAGCTTTCTTT | CASSVAPIASGGNTEAFF
TRBD2 | TRBJ2-5 | . | TRBV7-7 | TGTGCCAGCAGTGAGGGTTCGCGGGGGTACCAAGAGACCCAGTACTTC | CASSEGSRGYQETQYF
TRBD2 | TRBJ2-1 | . | TRBV5-1 | TGCGCCAGCAGCTTGTACGGGAGGACCTACGGTGAGCAGTTCTTC | CASSLYGRTYGEQFF
TRBD1 | TRBJ1-6 | few | TRBV7-9 | TGTGCCAGCAGCTTAGTGTCTAGAGGACAGGGTGGCTCACCCCTCCACTTT | CASSLVSRGQGGSPLHF
. | TRBJ1-2 | . | TRBV27 | TGTGCCAGCACGCCCATCACAGGAAACTATGGCTACACCTTC | CASTPITGNYGYTF
TRBD1 | TRBJ2-1 | . | TRBV6-5 | TGTGCCAGCAGTCCGGAGGACAGGGCCACCGAGCAGTTCTTC | CASSPEDRATEQFF
. | TRBJ1-2 | . | TRBV19 | TGTGCCAGTAACTCGAGCCCTAACTATGGCTACACCTTC | CASNSSPNYGYTF
TRBD1 | TRBJ2-1 | . | TRBV19 | TGTGCCAGTATGGACAGGGCCAATGAGCAGTTCTTC | CASMDRANEQFF
. | TRBJ1-5 | . | TRBV6-6 | TGTGCCAGCAGCCCCGGACAGACCCAGCATTTT | CASSPGQTQHF
. | TRBJ1-2 | . | TRBV3-1/TRBV3-2 | TGTGCCAGCAGCCTCCCCGGAGGAAACAGCCGGCGGTATGGCTACACCTTC | CASSLPGGNSRRYGYTF
. | TRBJ2-7 | once | TRBV27 | TGTGCCAGCCGACCTATTGAGGCCTCCTACGAGCAGTACTTC | CASRPIEASYEQYF
. | TRBJ2-1 | once | TRBV10-3 | TGTGCCATCAGTGAGTCGTGGGGCACGTCCTACAATGAGCAGTTCTTC | CAISESWGTSYNEQFF
TRBD1 | TRBJ2-7 | . | TRBV5-1 | TGCGCCAGCAGCTTTCTGGGGGACAGCCCTTTCTACGAGCAGTACTTC | CASSFLGDSPFYEQYF
TRBD2 | TRBJ2-7 | . | TRBV4-1 | TGCGCCAGCAGCCAGACTAGCGGGCCTTCCTACGAGCAGTACTTC | CASSQTSGPSYEQYF
TRBD1 | TRBJ1-5 | . | TRBV24-1 | TGTGCCACCAGACAGGGGGTTCGTAATCAGCCCCAGCATTTT | CATRQGVRNQPQHF
TRBD2 | TRBJ2-7 | . | TRBV12-5 | TGTGCTAGTGGTCCGTCCGGGTGGCGGGAGAACGGCGAGCAGTACTTC | CASGPSGWRENGEQYF
. | TRBJ2-5 | once | TRBV11-2 | TGTGCCAGCAGCTTTCGAGAGACCCAGTACTTC | CASSFRETQYF
. | TRBJ1-1 | . | TRBV27 | TGTGCCAGCACCGGGGGGGCACGCACTGAAGCTTTCTTT | CASTGGARTEAFF
TRBD2 | TRBJ2-3 | . | TRBV5-3 | TGTGCCAGAAACCCGTACGGGCTAGCGGGAGCCTCAGCAATCACAGATACGCAGTATTTT | CARNPYGLAGASAITDTQYF
TRBD2 | TRBJ2-1 | . | TRBV19 | TGTGCCAGTAGTGTTCTAGCGGGAGGCGGCCCCTACAATGAGCAGTTCTTC | CASSVLAGGGPYNEQFF
TRBD1 | TRBJ1-2 | . | TRBV30 | TGTGCCAGGACAGGGGGTGGATTGGTTGGCTACACCTTC | CARTGGGLVGYTF
. | TRBJ1-6 | . | TRBV21-1 | TGTGCCAGCAGCACAACAGGGGGGGCCTTAAATTCACCCCTCCACTTT | CASSTTGGALNSPLHF
TRBD1 | TRBJ1-2 | . | TRBV7-2 | TGTGCCAGCAGCAGGGACAGGGTAGATGGCTACACCTTC | CASSRDRVDGYTF
TRBD1 | TRBJ1-2 | . | TRBV19 | TGTGCCACCAAAGGGACAGGGGGTAATGGCTACACCTTC | CATKGTGGNGYTF
TRBD1 | TRBJ1-4 | . | TRBV5-1 | TGCGCCAGCAGCTCAGCAAGGACAGGGGGTGAAAAACTGTTTTTT | CASSSARTGGEKLFF
TRBD2 | TRBJ2-7 | . | TRBV6-6 | TGTGCCAGCAGTTCCTTAGGGACTAGTTTGTACGAGCAGTACTTC | CASSSLGTSLYEQYF
TRBD2 | TRBJ2-2 | . | TRBV7-2 | TGTGCCAGCAGCTTAGTGACTAGCGGTAACACCGGGGAGCTGTTTTTT | CASSLVTSGNTGELFF
. | TRBJ2-1 | . | TRBV7-2 | TGTGCCAGCAGCTTAGTGAGGAGGGGCAACAATGAGCAGTTCTTC | CASSLVRRGNNEQFF
. | TRBJ1-4 | . | TRBV6-5 | TGTGCCAGCAATATCCAGGGCCCAACTAATGAAAAACTGTTTTTT | CASNIQGPTNEKLFF
TRBD1 | TRBJ2-7 | . | TRBV3-1/TRBV3-2 | TGTGCCAGCAGCTCGTCCTATCGTACAGGGGAAGGCTACAACGAGCAGTACTTC | CASSSSYRTGEGYNEQYF
TRBD1 | TRBJ2-1 | . | TRBV5-1 | TGCGCCAGCAACCAACGGGGGACAGGGTTAGATGAGCAGTTCTTC | CASNQRGTGLDEQFF
. | TRBJ1-1 | . | TRBV4-1 | TGCGCCAGCAGCCAAGATAGCCCGAACACTGAAGCTTTCTTT | CASSQDSPNTEAFF
TRBD1 | TRBJ2-7 | . | TRBV27 | TGTGCCAGCAGTCCTACTTCGGTGACAGGGCTGGGCGAGCAGTACTTC | CASSPTSVTGLGEQYF
TRBD2 | TRBJ2-3 | . | TRBV5-1 | TGCGCCAGCAGCTTGGGGGGACTAGCTAACACAGATACGCAGTATTTT | CASSLGGLANTDTQYF
. | TRBJ2-7 | . | TRBV30 | TGTGCCTGGAGTGTTGAGGTAAACTACGAGCAGTACTTC | CAWSVEVNYEQYF
. | TRBJ2-1 | . | TRBV19 | TGTGCCAGTAGTACGGACATCTACAATGAGCAGTTCTTC | CASSTDIYNEQFF
. | TRBJ1-6 | . | TRBV30 | TGTGCCTGGAGTGTCGACAGGCTCAATTCACCCCTCCACTTT | CAWSVDRLNSPLHF